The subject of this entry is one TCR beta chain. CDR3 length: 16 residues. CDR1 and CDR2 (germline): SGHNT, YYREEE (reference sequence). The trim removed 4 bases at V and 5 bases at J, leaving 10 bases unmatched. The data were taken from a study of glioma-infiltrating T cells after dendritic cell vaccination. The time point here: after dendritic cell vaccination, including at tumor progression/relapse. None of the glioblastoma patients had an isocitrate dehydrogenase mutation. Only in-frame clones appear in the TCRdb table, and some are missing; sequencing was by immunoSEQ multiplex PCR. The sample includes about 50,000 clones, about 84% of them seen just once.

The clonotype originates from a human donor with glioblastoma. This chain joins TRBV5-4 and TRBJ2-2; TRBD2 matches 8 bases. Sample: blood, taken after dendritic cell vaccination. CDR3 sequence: CASSPSGLVGTGELFF. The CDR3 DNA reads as TGTGCCAGCAGCCCCTCGGGACTAGTGGGGACCGGGGAGCTGTTTTTT. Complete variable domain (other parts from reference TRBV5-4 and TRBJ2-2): ETGVTQSPTHLIKTRGQQVTLRCSSQSGHNTVSWYQQALGQGPQFIFQYYREEENGRGNFPPRFSGLQFPNYSSELNVNALELDDSALYLCASSPSGLVGTGELFFGEGSRLTVL.